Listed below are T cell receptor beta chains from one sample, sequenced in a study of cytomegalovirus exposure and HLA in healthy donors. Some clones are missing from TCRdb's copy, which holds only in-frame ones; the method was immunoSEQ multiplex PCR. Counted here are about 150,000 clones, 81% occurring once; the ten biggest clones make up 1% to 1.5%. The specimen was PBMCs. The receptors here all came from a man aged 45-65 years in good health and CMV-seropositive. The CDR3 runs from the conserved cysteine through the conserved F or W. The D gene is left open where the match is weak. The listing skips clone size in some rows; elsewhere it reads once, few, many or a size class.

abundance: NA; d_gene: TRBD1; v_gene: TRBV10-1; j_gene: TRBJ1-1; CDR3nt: TGCGCCAGCAGTGGGGACAGGGCTACTGAAGCTTTCTTT; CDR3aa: CASSGDRATEAFF
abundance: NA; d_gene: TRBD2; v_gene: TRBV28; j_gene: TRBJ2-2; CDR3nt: TGTGCCAGCAGTTTATTGGGGGGGGGCACCGGGGAGCTGTTTTTT; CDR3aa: CASSLLGGGTGELFF
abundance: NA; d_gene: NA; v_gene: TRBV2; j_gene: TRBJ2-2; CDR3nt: TGTGCCAGCAGGATAGGTGCTAGCGTGGGTACCGGGGAGCTGTTTTTT; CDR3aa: CASRIGASVGTGELFF
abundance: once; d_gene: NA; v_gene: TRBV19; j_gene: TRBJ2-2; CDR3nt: TGTGCCAGTAGTATCCAGTCGAACACCGGGGAGCTGTTTTTT; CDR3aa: CASSIQSNTGELFF
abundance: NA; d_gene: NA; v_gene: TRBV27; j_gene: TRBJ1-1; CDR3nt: TGTGCCAGCAGTCCCCATGTCCGGACCCGGGGAGCTTTCTTT; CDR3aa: CASSPHVRTRGAFF
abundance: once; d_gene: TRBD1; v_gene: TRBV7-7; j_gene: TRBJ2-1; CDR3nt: TGTGCTAGCAGCATGGGGACAGGGGGCCACAATGAGCAGTTCTTC; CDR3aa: CASSMGTGGHNEQFF
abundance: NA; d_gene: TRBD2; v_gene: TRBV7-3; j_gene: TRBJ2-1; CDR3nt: TGTGCCAGCAGCCCTACTAGCGCTCCCTACAATGAGCAGTTCTTC; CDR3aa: CASSPTSAPYNEQFF
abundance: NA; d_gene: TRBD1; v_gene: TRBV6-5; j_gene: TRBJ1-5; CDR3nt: TGTGCCAGCAGCACGGACAGGGGGAACCAGCCCCAGCATTTT; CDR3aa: CASSTDRGNQPQHF
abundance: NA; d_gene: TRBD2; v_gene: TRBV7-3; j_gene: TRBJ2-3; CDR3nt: TGTGCCAGCAGCTTAAGGCCTAGCGGGAGGGGGCAAGATACGCAGTATTTT; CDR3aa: CASSLRPSGRGQDTQYF
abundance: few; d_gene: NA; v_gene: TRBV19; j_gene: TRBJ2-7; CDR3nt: TGTGCCAGTAGTCCGGGACTTGTTTCCGACGAGCAGTACTTC; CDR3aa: CASSPGLVSDEQYF
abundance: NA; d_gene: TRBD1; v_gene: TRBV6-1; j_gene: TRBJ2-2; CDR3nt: TGTGCCAGCAGTGGGACAGGGTCCACCGGGGAGCTGTTTTTT; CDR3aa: CASSGTGSTGELFF
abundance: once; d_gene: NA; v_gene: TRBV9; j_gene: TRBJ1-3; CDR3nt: TGTGCCAGCAAAGCGGGTTCTTCTGGAAACACCATATATTTT; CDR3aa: CASKAGSSGNTIYF
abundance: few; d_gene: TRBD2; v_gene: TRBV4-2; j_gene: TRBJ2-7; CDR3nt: TGTGCCAGCAGCCAAGATCGGGGTAGCGGGAGAAGTTTCGTCGAGCAGTACTTC; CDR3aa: CASSQDRGSGRSFVEQYF
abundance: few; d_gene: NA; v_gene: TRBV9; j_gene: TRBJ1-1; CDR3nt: TGTGCCAGCAGCGTAGATCTTCTGAACACTGAAGCTTTCTTT; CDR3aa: CASSVDLLNTEAFF
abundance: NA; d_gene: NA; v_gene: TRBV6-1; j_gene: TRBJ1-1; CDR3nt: TGTGCCAGCAGTGACAGGGGAAGCACTGAAGCTTTCTTT; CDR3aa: CASSDRGSTEAFF
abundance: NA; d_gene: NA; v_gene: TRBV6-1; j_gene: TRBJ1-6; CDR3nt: TGTGCCAGCAGTGAAGCTGGGAGGAGTAATTCACCCCTCCACTTT; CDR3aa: CASSEAGRSNSPLHF
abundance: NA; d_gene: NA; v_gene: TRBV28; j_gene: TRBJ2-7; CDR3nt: TGTGCCAGCAGCGACAGCTACGAGCAGTACTTC; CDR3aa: CASSDSYEQYF
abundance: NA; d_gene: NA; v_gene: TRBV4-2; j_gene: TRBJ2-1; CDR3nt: TGTGCCAGCAGCCAAACCAGCGGAAACTACAATGAGCAGTTCTTC; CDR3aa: CASSQTSGNYNEQFF
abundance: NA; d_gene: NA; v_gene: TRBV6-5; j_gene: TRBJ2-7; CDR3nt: TGTGCCACCACCAGATCGTGGGGACACGGCGAGCAGTACTTC; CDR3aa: CATTRSWGHGEQYF
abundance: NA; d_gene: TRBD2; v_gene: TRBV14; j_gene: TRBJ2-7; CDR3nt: TGTGCCAGCAGCCAACAGGGAGGGCCTTACTACGAGCAGTACTTC; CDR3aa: CASSQQGGPYYEQYF
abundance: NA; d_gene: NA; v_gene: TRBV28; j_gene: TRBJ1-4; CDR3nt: TGTGCCAGCTTCCCCGGTTCGCGGGAAAAACTGTTTTTT; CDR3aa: CASFPGSREKLFF
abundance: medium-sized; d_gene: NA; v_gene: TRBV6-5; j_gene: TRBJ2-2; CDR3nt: TGTGCCAGCAAGAAGAGGCGGAACACCGGGGAGCTGTTTTTT; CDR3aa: CASKKRRNTGELFF
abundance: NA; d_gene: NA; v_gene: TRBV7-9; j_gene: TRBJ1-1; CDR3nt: TGTGCCAGCAGCCCCGAGGGCCGATACACTGAAGCTTTCTTT; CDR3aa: CASSPEGRYTEAFF
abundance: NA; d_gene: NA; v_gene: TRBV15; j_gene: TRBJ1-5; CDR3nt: TGTGCCACCAGCAGACGAGACAGTCCAAATCAGCCCCAGCATTTT; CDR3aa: CATSRRDSPNQPQHF
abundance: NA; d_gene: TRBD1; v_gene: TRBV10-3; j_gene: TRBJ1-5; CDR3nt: TGTGCCATCAGTCGACAGGGTCCCAATCAGCCCCAGCATTTT; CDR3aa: CAISRQGPNQPQHF
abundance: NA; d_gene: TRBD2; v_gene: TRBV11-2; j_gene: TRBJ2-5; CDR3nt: TGTGCCAGCAGCTTACGTGGGAGCGGGATGCTTGGAGAGACCCAGTACTTC; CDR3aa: CASSLRGSGMLGETQYF
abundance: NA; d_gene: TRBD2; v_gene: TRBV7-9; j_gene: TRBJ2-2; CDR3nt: TGTGCCAGCAGCTTAGAGGGGACTATCCACCGGGAGCTGTTTTTT; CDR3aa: CASSLEGTIHRELFF
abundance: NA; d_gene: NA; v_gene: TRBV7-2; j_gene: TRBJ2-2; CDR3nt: TGTGCCAGCAGCTTAGGAGCCGCCACCGGGGAGCTGTTTTTT; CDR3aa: CASSLGAATGELFF
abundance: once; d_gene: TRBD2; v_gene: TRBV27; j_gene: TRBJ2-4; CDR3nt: TGTGCCAGCAGTTCAGGGACTAGCGGGGAAAACATTCAGTACTTC; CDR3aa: CASSSGTSGENIQYF
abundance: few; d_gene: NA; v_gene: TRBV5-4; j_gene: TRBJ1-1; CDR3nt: TGTGCCAGCAGCTTGAATCCAGGGGATTACACTGAAGCTTTCTTT; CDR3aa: CASSLNPGDYTEAFF